This T cell receptor (beta chain) is drawn from a study of blood T cells in healthy people across ages. CDR3 length: 20 residues. After removal of 5 bases from V and 8 bases from J, the junction contained 25 bases not matched to a gene. The germline V gene encodes CDR1 SGHTA and CDR2 FQGNSA. A J-beta primer mix and a sample-barcoded 5' primer were used in a second PCR of about 7 to 12 cycles. MiXCR, applied by TCRdb to the 5' RACE reads, yields one record per CDR3 protein. The top ten clones hold roughly 17% of a sample with 850,000 to 950,000 distinct CDR3 sequences, more than 25% of them seen once.

The chain is built from TRBV7-2 and TRBJ2-1, with TRBD2 matching over 9 bases. This clonotype was sampled from a woman over 75 in good health. Sample: blood. CDR3 bases: TGTGCCAGCAGCCACGTTCGGTCCCGTTTGCGGGGGGGCCGAGACGATGAGCAGTTCTTC. Translation gives CASSHVRSRLRGGRDDEQFF. The whole variable domain, filled in from reference TRBV7-2 and TRBJ2-1, reads GAGVSQSPSNKVTEKGKDVELRCDPISGHTALYWYRQSLGQGLEFLIYFQGNSAPDKSGLPSDRFSAERTGGSVSTLTIQRTQQEDSAVYLCASSHVRSRLRGGRDDEQFFGPGTRLTVL.